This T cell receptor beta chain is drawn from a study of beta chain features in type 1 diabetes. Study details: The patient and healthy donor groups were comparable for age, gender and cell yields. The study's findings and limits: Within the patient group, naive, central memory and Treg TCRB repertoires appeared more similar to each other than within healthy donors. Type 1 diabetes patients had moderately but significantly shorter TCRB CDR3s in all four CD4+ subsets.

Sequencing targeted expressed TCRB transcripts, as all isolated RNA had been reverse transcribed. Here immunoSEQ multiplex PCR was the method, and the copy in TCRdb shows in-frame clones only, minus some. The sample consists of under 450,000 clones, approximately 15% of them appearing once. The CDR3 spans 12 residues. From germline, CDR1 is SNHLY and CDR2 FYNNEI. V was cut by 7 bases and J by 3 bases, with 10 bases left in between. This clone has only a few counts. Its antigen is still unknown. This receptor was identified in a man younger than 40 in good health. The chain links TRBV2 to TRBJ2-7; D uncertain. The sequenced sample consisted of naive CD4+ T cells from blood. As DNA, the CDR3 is TGTGCCAGCAATACCTGGGGCTACGAGCAGTACTTC. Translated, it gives CASNTWGYEQYF. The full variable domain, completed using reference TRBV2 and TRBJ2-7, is EPEVTQTPSHQVTQMGQEVILRCVPISNHLYFYWYRQILGQKVEFLVSFYNNEISEKSEIFDDQFSVERPDGSNFTLKIRSTKLEDSAMYFCASNTWGYEQYFGPGTRLTVT.